The source of this TCR beta chain is a study of regulatory T cells in long-lasting Graves disease. Study results and caveats: TRBV28, TRBJ1-2 and TRBJ2-5 were segments that persistent disease favored.

The CDR3 runs 15 residues. V dropped 6 bases and J dropped 3; count of bases not matched to a gene: 4. Germline CDR1 and CDR2: MNHNS and SASEGT. In regard to this clonotype: Its antigen is not identified.

The time point denotes: newly diagnosed GD, antithyroid drugs for less than 3 months. Extracted PBMC RNA gave rise to the TCR library. Investigators prepared the TCR beta libraries by applying iRepertoire HTBI primers and Arm-PCR of CDR3 regions. Using its own MiXCR run on the multiplex PCR reads, TCRdb lists one record per CDR3 protein. The sample includes about 400,000 distinct CDR3 sequences, approximately 15% of them seen just once. This sample was also put to use in a study of T cells in Graves' hyperthyroidism and ophthalmopathy.

The specimen was peripheral blood mononuclear cells (PBMCs), collected at new diagnosis, from a patient treated with antithyroid drugs. This TCR came from a woman aged 40 to 55 with Graves disease. The V and J genes are TRBV6-1 and TRBJ2-1; 11 bases line up with TRBD2. CDR3 nucleotides: TGTGCCAGCAGGGCAACTAGCGGGGGCTACAATGAGCAGTTCTTC. Its protein product is CASRATSGGYNEQFF.